Listed here are 21 T cell receptor beta chains from one sample, sequenced in a study of blood T cell repertoires in COVID-19. Using immunoSEQ multiplex PCR, the repertoire was profiled, and TCRdb retains in-frame clones only, with some absent. The sample records 200,000 to 250,000 clones, more than 85% being singletons. The material sequenced was PBMCs or T cells enriched from blood (not recorded which). The receptors stem from a woman in her 30s who had recovered from COVID-19.

The genes are TRBV29-1 and TRBJ2-3, with D possibly being TRBD2 (6 bases). CDR1 is SQVTM, CDR2 ANQGSEA, per germline. This CDR3 is built from 15 residues. With 7 bases removed from V and 0 bases from J, the gap between germline ends came to 17 bases. The CDR3 loop reads CSALFGTQSTDTQYF. As DNA, the CDR3 is TGCAGCGCCCTGTTTGGGACTCAGAGCACAGATACGCAGTATTTT.

The rearrangement links TRBV9 to TRBJ2-2; D call uncertain. From germline, CDR1 is SGDLS and CDR2 YYNGEE. Trimming removed 0 bases at V and 4 bases at J, with 7 bases between. The CDR3 extends over 14 amino acids. CDR3 amino acids: CASSVVAVTGELFF. The CDR3 nucleotides are TGTGCCAGCAGCGTAGTGGCTGTCACCGGGGAGCTGTTTTTT.

The gene calls are TRBV10-3 and TRBJ2-1, with TRBD2 identical over 8 bases. The V and J ends lost 0 bases and 3 bases, in that order; junction bases with no gene match: 10. Germline CDR1 and CDR2: ENHRY and SYGVKD. The CDR3 extends over 18 amino acids. The CDR3 DNA sequence: TGTGCCATCAGTGAGTCATTACAACGGCTAGCGGGCTACAATGAGCAGTTCTTC. It is translated as CAISESLQRLAGYNEQFF.

The chain links TRBV11-2 to TRBJ2-1, with a possible D match to TRBD2 (5 bases). Trimming cost V 0 bases and J 0 bases, with 9 bases left between them. Germline V gene sequence: CDR1 SGHAT, CDR2 FQNNGV. This CDR3 is 16 amino acids long. This CDR3 is CASSLDMGSSYNEQFF. CDR3 sequence (DNA): TGTGCCAGCAGCTTAGATATGGGGAGCTCCTACAATGAGCAGTTCTTC. The full variable domain, its missing parts supplied by reference TRBV11-2 and TRBJ2-1, is EAGVAQSPRYKIIEKRQSVAFWCNPISGHATLYWYQQILGQGPKLLIQFQNNGVVDDSQLPKDRFSAERLKGVDSTLKIQPAKLEDSAVYLCASSLDMGSSYNEQFFGPGTRLTVL.

This sequence joins TRBV29-1 and TRBJ2-2; D is unclear. The CDR3 consists of 14 residues. Germline CDR1 is SQVTM and CDR2 is ANQGSEA. Trimming cost V 1 base and J 1 base, with 7 bases left between them. CDR3 sequence (DNA): TGCAGCGTTGAAGGGCCCTGGAACACCGGGGAGCTGTTTTTT. Its protein is CSVEGPWNTGELFF.

V gene TRBV30 combines with J gene TRBJ2-1; 7 bases map to TRBD2. The CDR3 covers 15 residues. J was trimmed by 1 base and V by 0 bases; bases with no gene match: 3. Germline CDR1 GTSNPN, CDR2 SVGIG (reference sequence). The CDR3 DNA is TGTGCCTGGAGTGTGGGGCGGGGGTCCTACAATGAGCAGTTCTTC. Translating gives CAWSVGRGSYNEQFF.

This chain uses TRBV5-1 with TRBJ2-1, with D hard to call. Germline V gene data show CDR1 as SGHRS and CDR2 as YFSETQ. V was trimmed by 4 bases and J by 9 bases, leaving 11 bases between them. The CDR3 has 12 residues. The CDR3 protein is CASSMTLGEQFF. In DNA, the CDR3 is TGCGCCAGCAGCATGACACTGGGTGAGCAGTTCTTC.

V gene TRBV19 combines with J gene TRBJ2-3, with 7 bases aligning to TRBD2. The CDR3 has 15 amino acids. The V and J ends lost 6 bases and 2 bases, in that order; junction bases with no gene match: 8. Germline CDR1 LNHDA, CDR2 SQIVND (reference sequence). Here the CDR3 DNA reads TGTGCCAGTAGCACGACTAGCCGGGACACAGATACGCAGTATTTT. Its translation is CASSTTSRDTDTQYF.

The CDR3 is CSVPGTGFEKLFF. The CDR3 DNA sequence: TGCAGCGTCCCCGGGACAGGGTTTGAAAAACTGTTTTTT. The chain links TRBV29-1 to TRBJ1-4, with TRBD1 identical over 9 bases. Germline V gene lookup returns CDR1 SQVTM and CDR2 ANQGSEA. The CDR3 spans 13 residues. Losses at the gene ends were 6 bases for V and 7 bases for J; bases not matched to a gene: 6.

The J gene is TRBJ1-2, the V gene TRBV29-1; weak D call: TRBD1 (5 bases). Germline CDR1 is SQVTM and CDR2 is ANQGSEA. This CDR3 spans 16 amino acids. V lost 3 bases, J lost 1 base, and 18 bases lay in between. The CDR3 bases are TGCAGCGTTGACCCCGGGTACGGGGGAAATAACTATGGCTACACCTTC. Protein sequence: CSVDPGYGGNNYGYTF.

V and J are TRBV9 and TRBJ2-7; weak D call: TRBD2 (5 bases). The V gene's germline CDR1 is SGDLS and CDR2 YYNGEE. Trimming pared 0 bases from V and 2 bases from J, leaving 9 bases between. CDR3 length: 14 residues. The CDR3 spells CASSVGENPYEQYF. Here the CDR3 DNA reads TGTGCCAGCAGCGTAGGGGAGAATCCCTACGAGCAGTACTTC.

The genes are TRBV30 and TRBJ2-7; D may be TRBD2 (6 bases). The CDR3 is made up of 13 amino acids. Germline-derived CDR1 and CDR2 are GTSNPN and SVGIG (reference sequence). The germline V and J ends were trimmed by 0 bases and 5 bases, with 11 bases remaining between them. The CDR3 DNA reads as TGTGCCTGGAGTGTTTCCGGGAGCAACGAGCAGTACTTC. Translation gives CAWSVSGSNEQYF.

V usage is TRBV9 and J usage is TRBJ1-5; a possible D gene is TRBD1 (5 bases). The length of the CDR3 is 14 residues. In germline, CDR1 is SGDLS, CDR2 YYNGEE. V gave up 0 bases and J gave up 7 bases, with 11 bases separating them. Here the CDR3 reads CASSVAPGRQPQHF. The CDR3 region has the DNA TGTGCCAGCAGCGTAGCTCCAGGGCGACAGCCCCAGCATTTT.

The V gene is TRBV2, the J gene TRBJ2-7, with TRBD2 matching over 11 bases. The CDR3 is 15 amino acids. CDR1 and CDR2 from the germline V gene are SNHLY and FYNNEI. J lost 1 base, V lost 3 bases, and 2 bases had no gene match. CDR3: CASSDWTSGSYEQYF. CDR3 bases: TGTGCCAGCAGTGATTGGACTAGCGGGTCCTACGAGCAGTACTTC.

The chain recombines TRBV30 with TRBJ1-5, with 7 bases fitting TRBD1. Germline V lookup: CDR1 GTSNPN, CDR2 SVGIG (reference sequence). With 1 base clipped from V and 3 bases from J, the junction kept 6 bases outside the gene matches. This CDR3 has 15 amino acids. The CDR3 bases are TGTGCCTGGAGTGCCCAACAGGGGCCCAATCAGCCCCAGCATTTT. This sequence encodes CAWSAQQGPNQPQHF. Full variable domain (remainder filled in from reference TRBV30 and TRBJ1-5): SQTIHQWPATLVQPVGSPLSLECTVEGTSNPNLYWYRQAAGRGLQLLFYSVGIGQISSEVPQNLSASRPQDRQFILSSKKLLLSDSGFYLCAWSAQQGPNQPQHFGDGTRLSIL.

The chain links TRBV28 to TRBJ1-2; D is unresolved. Germline assignment: CDR1 MDHEN and CDR2 SYDVKM. This CDR3 has 13 amino acids. The V end was cut by 1 base, the J end by 2 bases, with 5 bases between. CDR3 loop: CASSLSVNYGYTF. CDR3 nucleotides: TGTGCCAGCAGTTTATCAGTGAACTATGGCTACACCTTC.

The chain couples TRBV21-1 to TRBJ2-7; the D call in the table, TRBD1, was not verified against the DNA. TRBV21-1 is designated a pseudogene. This CDR3 spans 12 amino acids. CDR3 nucleotides: TGTGCCAGCAGCAAAGGGACAACCGAGCAGTACTTC. It specifies CASSKGTTEQYF.

The rearrangement links TRBV28 to TRBJ2-7, with D maybe TRBD1 (6 bases). The CDR3 length is 16 residues. Germline CDR1 is MDHEN and CDR2 is SYDVKM. Deletions cut 7 bases from V and 1 base from J, with 20 bases between. The CDR3 here is CASINALGGGSYEQYF. In nucleotides, the CDR3 is TGTGCCAGCATTAACGCGCTTGGGGGCGGATCCTACGAGCAGTACTTC.

V and J are TRBV12-3 or TRBV12-4 and TRBJ1-1; D is undetermined. Between the trimmed V and J ends, which lost 2 bases and 6 bases, there was a span of 7 bases. The CDR3 consists of 12 residues. This CDR3 is CASSLWEAEAFF. Written as DNA, the CDR3 is TGTGCCAGCAGTTTATGGGAGGCTGAAGCTTTCTTT.

CDR3: CASSLGARTGTSGANVLTF. The CDR3, as DNA: TGTGCCAGCAGCTTGGGGGCGAGGACAGGTACCTCTGGGGCCAACGTCCTGACTTTC. The V gene is TRBV5-4, the J gene TRBJ2-6; TRBD1 matches at 7 bases. Trimming cost V 0 bases and J 0 bases; bases outside gene matches: 9. This CDR3 comprises 19 residues. The germline V gene has CDR1 SGHNT and CDR2 YYREEE (reference sequence).

V and J are TRBV15 and TRBJ2-7; 7 bases fit TRBD2. The trim removed 0 bases at V and 3 bases at J, leaving 8 bases unmatched. The length of the CDR3 is 16 residues. Germline assignment: CDR1 LNHNV and CDR2 YYDKDF (reference sequence). The CDR3 nucleotides are TGTGCCACCAGCAGAGAAGTCTTCTGGGAGGGCTACGAGCAGTACTTC. Translated: CATSREVFWEGYEQYF.